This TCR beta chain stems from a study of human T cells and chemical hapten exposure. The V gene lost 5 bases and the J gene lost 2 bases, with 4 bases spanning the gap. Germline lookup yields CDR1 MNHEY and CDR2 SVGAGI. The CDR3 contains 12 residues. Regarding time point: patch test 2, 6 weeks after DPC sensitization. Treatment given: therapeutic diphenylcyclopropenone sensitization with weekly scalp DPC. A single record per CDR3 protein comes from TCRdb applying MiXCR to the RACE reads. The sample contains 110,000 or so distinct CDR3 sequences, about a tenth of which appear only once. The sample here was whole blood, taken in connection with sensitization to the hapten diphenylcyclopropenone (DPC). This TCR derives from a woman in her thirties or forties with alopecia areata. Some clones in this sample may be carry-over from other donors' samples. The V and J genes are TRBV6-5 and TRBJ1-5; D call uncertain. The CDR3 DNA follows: TGTGCCAGCAGTACGGGCAATCAGCCCCAGCATTTT. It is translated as CASSTGNQPQHF.